What follows are 9 T cell receptor beta chains derived from one specimen sequenced in a study of blood T cell repertoires in COVID-19. Data came from immunoSEQ multiplex PCR; TCRdb stores just in-frame clones and leaves some out. Of hundreds of thousands of clones listed, around nine tenths are singletons. Material: PBMCs or T cells enriched from blood (not recorded which). The receptors come from a woman in her 50s who had recovered from COVID-19.

This clone was observed a few times. The chain recombines TRBV2 with TRBJ1-5; D remains ambiguous. This CDR3 contains 15 residues. Germline V CDR1 and CDR2: SNHLY, FYNNEI. V lost 3 bases to trimming and J lost 0 bases, with 9 bases between them. CDR3 region: CASSDIGDSNQPQHF. In DNA, the CDR3 is TGTGCCAGCAGTGATATAGGAGATAGCAATCAGCCCCAGCATTTT.

The gene calls are TRBV4-1 and TRBJ2-3; 12 nucleotides match TRBD2. The CDR3 sequence is 17 residues long. V lost 2 bases and J lost 5; bases outside the gene matches: 8. CDR1 is MGHRA, CDR2 YSYEKL, per germline. The CDR3 spells CASSQPRLAGAVDTQYF. Here the CDR3 DNA reads TGCGCCAGCAGCCAACCCCGACTAGCGGGAGCGGTAGATACGCAGTATTTT.

The gene calls are TRBV28 and TRBJ2-5; a possible D gene is TRBD2 (6 bases). There are 18 residues in the CDR3. Per germline, CDR1 MDHEN and CDR2 SYDVKM. V was clipped by 7 bases and J by 4 bases, with 28 bases between them. CDR3 in amino acids: CASKIRRWLAGKGETQYF. CDR3 nucleotides: TGTGCCAGCAAAATTAGGCGGTGGCTTGCGGGAAAGGGAGAGACCCAGTACTTC.

The genes are TRBV7-6 and TRBJ2-2, with 11 bases identical to TRBD2. The V gene's germline CDR1 is SGHVS and CDR2 FNYEAQ. The V gene end was trimmed by 2 bases and the J gene end by 1 base; junction bases not matched to a gene: 12. The CDR3 totals 20 residues. CDR3 sequence (DNA): TGTGCCAGCAGCTTAAGGGCTAGCGGGAGGACTATTAAGAACACCGGGGAGCTGTTTTTT. As protein: CASSLRASGRTIKNTGELFF.

V is TRBV7-9 and J is TRBJ2-1, with D maybe TRBD1 (5 bases). The CDR3 has 16 residues. The V gene lost 1 base and the J gene lost 8 bases, with 18 bases spanning the gap. In germline, CDR1 is SEHNR, CDR2 FQNEAQ (reference sequence). The CDR3 is CASSLGQGLSLDEQFF. The DNA of the CDR3 is TGTGCCAGCAGCTTAGGTCAGGGTTTAAGTCTTGATGAGCAGTTCTTC. The whole variable domain, remainder taken from reference TRBV7-9 and TRBJ2-1, is DTGVSQNPRHKITKRGQNVTFRCDPISEHNRLYWYRQTLGQGPEFLTYFQNEAQLEKSRLLSDRFSAERPKGSFSTLEIQRTEQGDSAMYLCASSLGQGLSLDEQFFGPGTRLTVL.

This clone was seen only a few times. The chain is built from TRBV18 and TRBJ1-2; 9 bases align to TRBD1. This CDR3 has 16 residues. After removal of 3 bases from V and 4 bases from J, the junction contained 9 bases not matched to a gene. Germline V gene lookup returns CDR1 KGHSH and CDR2 LQKENI. This CDR3 reads CASSPGQGTVGYGYTF. The DNA of the CDR3 is TGTGCCAGCTCACCGGGACAGGGAACAGTGGGCTATGGCTACACCTTC.

This clone was seen once. The chain combines TRBV5-1 with TRBJ2-7, with 9 bases identical to TRBD1. The CDR3 is 16 residues long. The V gene end was trimmed by 2 bases and the J gene end by 2 bases; junction bases not matched to a gene: 8. Germline V gene lookup returns CDR1 SGHRS and CDR2 YFSETQ. The CDR3 is CASSLRTGTGTYEQYF. CDR3 nucleotides: TGCGCCAGCAGCTTACGAACCGGGACAGGGACCTACGAGCAGTACTTC.

V and J are TRBV28 and TRBJ1-2; TRBD1 might be the D (5 bases). The CDR3 consists of 16 residues. The germline V gene encodes CDR1 MDHEN and CDR2 SYDVKM. The V end was cut by 5 bases, the J end by 9 bases, with 25 bases between. In nucleotides, the CDR3 is TGTGCCAGCAGTGCAAGACTTGGGGGGACCGCCGCGAGCTACACCTTC. It translates to CASSARLGGTAASYTF.

This chain links TRBV24-1 with TRBJ1-5; possible D gene TRBD1, 6 bases. Germline CDR1 KGHDR, CDR2 SFDVKD. The CDR3 is 14 amino acids. V was cut by 7 bases and J by 6 bases, with 15 bases left in between. CDR3 sequence (DNA): TGTGCCACCAGGTCCCCGCAGGGGTTTCAGCCCCAGCATTTT. Translating gives CATRSPQGFQPQHF.